This passage covers 19 T cell receptor beta chains from one sample sequenced in a study of blood T cell repertoires in COVID-19. The method was immunoSEQ multiplex PCR; TCRdb's version includes in-frame clones alone and lacks a portion of them. The sample lists about 230,000 clones, approximately 81% occurring once. Sequencing was carried out using peripheral blood. These TCRs come from a man between 35 and 55 years old with acute or convalescent COVID-19.

This clone was seen a handful of times. V and J are TRBV24-1 and TRBJ2-7; 7 bases are shared with TRBD1. Germline lookup yields CDR1 KGHDR and CDR2 SFDVKD. The CDR3 is 11 residues long. V was clipped by 7 bases and J by 7 bases; unmatched bases: 3. The CDR3 is CATSRQGEQYF. Here the CDR3 DNA reads TGTGCCACCAGCAGACAGGGAGAGCAGTACTTC.

J is TRBJ1-3 and V is TRBV30; 8 bases align to TRBD1. The CDR3 has 13 residues. Germline loops: CDR1 GTSNPN, CDR2 SVGIG (reference sequence). Germline trimming cut 1 base from V and 5 bases from J; bases unmatched to any gene: 1. The CDR3 bases are TGTGCCTGGAGTGACAGGGGGAGAAACACCATATATTTT. Translation: CAWSDRGRNTIYF.

The V and J genes are TRBV5-5 and TRBJ1-1; 7 bases align to TRBD1. CDR3 length equals 15 residues. Per the germline V gene, CDR1 is SGHKS and CDR2 is YYEKEE (reference sequence). V was clipped by 1 base and J by 4 bases; unmatched bases: 7. The CDR3 DNA sequence: TGTGCCAGCAGCTTGTACCCGACAGGGACCACTGAAGCTTTCTTT. It is translated as CASSLYPTGTTEAFF.

Only a few counts were recorded for this clone. The chain carries TRBV30 and TRBJ2-2, with TRBD1 matching over 7 bases. CDR3 length equals 13 residues. V trimming: 3 bases; J trimming: 7 bases; junction bases outside the gene matches: 5. Germline CDR1 and CDR2: GTSNPN and SVGIG (reference sequence). The CDR3 nucleotides are TGTGCCTGGAGGCAGGGGGAGAGCGGGGAGCTGTTTTTT. It codes for CAWRQGESGELFF. Based on the CDR3 plus reference TRBV30 and TRBJ2-2, the full variable domain is SQTIHQWPATLVQPVGSPLSLECTVEGTSNPNLYWYRQAAGRGLQLLFYSVGIGQISSEVPQNLSASRPQDRQFILSSKKLLLSDSGFYLCAWRQGESGELFFGEGSRLTVL.

The chain carries TRBV5-4 and TRBJ2-2, with TRBD2 as a possible D gene (5 bases). The V end lost 0 bases, the J end lost 5 bases, and 14 bases lay between the germline ends. The V gene's germline CDR1 is SGHNT and CDR2 YYREEE (reference sequence). This CDR3 has 16 amino acids. The CDR3 region has the DNA TGTGCCAGCAGCTTGGTTTCCGGGGTCGGGACCGGGGAGCTGTTTTTT. It encodes CASSLVSGVGTGELFF.

The chain couples TRBV2 to TRBJ2-3; D is undetermined. The length of the CDR3 is 17 residues. The germline V gene encodes CDR1 SNHLY and CDR2 FYNNEI. Trimming removed 4 bases at V and 0 bases at J, with 17 bases between. Here the CDR3 reads CASSVFGRSSSTDTQYF. The CDR3 DNA follows: TGTGCCAGCAGTGTGTTTGGCAGATCCTCTAGCACAGATACGCAGTATTTT.

The J gene is TRBJ1-2, the V gene TRBV30; no reliable D call. This CDR3 spans 13 amino acids. Germline values: CDR1 GTSNPN, CDR2 SVGIG (reference sequence). Trimming shortened V by 2 bases and J by 8 bases, and 15 bases separated the two germline ends. CDR3 sequence reads: CAWSSGLGKGYTF. As DNA, the CDR3 is TGTGCCTGGAGTAGCGGCTTGGGAAAAGGCTACACCTTC.

The chain carries TRBV29-1 and TRBJ1-5; 11 bases fit TRBD1. Germline-derived CDR1 and CDR2 are SQVTM and ANQGSEA. V lost 6 bases and J lost 1; bases outside the gene matches: 8. The CDR3 has 16 amino acids. This CDR3 reads CSVVSGTGGSNQPQHF. The CDR3 coding sequence is TGCAGCGTAGTCTCCGGGACAGGGGGAAGCAATCAGCCCCAGCATTTT.

In DNA form, the CDR3 reads TGTGCCAGCAGGTCGACCGGGACAGGGCCCAACGAGCAGTACTTC. This gives the protein CASRSTGTGPNEQYF. The rearrangement joins TRBV2 to TRBJ2-7; 9 nucleotides agree with TRBD1. Germline V gene data show CDR1 as SNHLY and CDR2 as FYNNEI. Unmatched junction bases numbered 11, after V lost 6 bases and J lost 5 bases. The CDR3 is made up of 15 amino acids.

V usage is TRBV4-1 and J usage is TRBJ1-4; no clear D gene. Looked up from germline, CDR1 is MGHRA and CDR2 is YSYEKL. The CDR3 loop spans 15 amino acids. Trimming cost V 1 base and J 3 bases, with 9 bases left between them. The CDR3 DNA follows: TGCGCCAGCAGCCAAGGGGAGGGAGCTAATGAAAAACTGTTTTTT. This gives the protein CASSQGEGANEKLFF.

The CDR3 sequence: CAWSGSWGDNYGYTF. CDR3 DNA sequence: TGTGCCTGGAGTGGATCGTGGGGGGATAACTATGGCTACACCTTC. The rearrangement joins TRBV30 to TRBJ1-2; D might be TRBD1 (5 bases). V dropped 1 base and J dropped 1 base, with 13 bases sitting between them. CDR3 length: 15 amino acids. Germline assignment: CDR1 GTSNPN and CDR2 SVGIG (reference sequence).

The rearrangement links TRBV12-3 or TRBV12-4 to TRBJ1-1; TRBD1 might be the D (6 bases). The CDR3 covers 13 residues. Trimming shortened V by 6 bases and J by 5 bases, and 13 bases separated the two germline ends. The CDR3 protein is CASSLDRRTEAFF. CDR3 DNA: TGTGCCAGCAGCCTAGACAGGAGGACTGAAGCTTTCTTT.

The chain links TRBV7-3 to TRBJ1-1; 9 bases agree with TRBD1. The CDR3 is made up of 13 amino acids. Looked up from germline, CDR1 is SGHTA and CDR2 is FQGTGA. V lost 6 bases to trimming and J lost 7 bases; unmatched junction nucleotides: 6. The CDR3 region has the DNA TGTGCCAGCAGTTTACAGGGGGCAGGTGAAGCTTTCTTT. It encodes CASSLQGAGEAFF.

The chain links TRBV2 to TRBJ2-1, with 9 bases matching TRBD2. Germline lookup yields CDR1 SNHLY and CDR2 FYNNEI. After removal of 6 bases from V and 4 bases from J, the junction contained 7 bases not matched to a gene. The CDR3 is 15 amino acids. In nucleotides, the CDR3 is TGTGCCAGCAGGGTAGGCCTAGCGGGGTACAATGAGCAGTTCTTC. Its protein is CASRVGLAGYNEQFF.

A single count supports this clone. The chain joins TRBV6-5 to TRBJ1-5; 9 bases map to TRBD1. Germline V gives CDR1 MNHEY, CDR2 SVGAGI. V shed 6 bases, J shed 11 bases, and the junction held 8 bases outside the gene matches. CDR3 length equals 13 residues. This CDR3 is CASSSGQGLSQHF. The DNA of the CDR3 is TGTGCCAGCAGCTCGGGACAGGGCTTGTCCCAGCATTTT.

The chain joins TRBV3-1 (or the pseudogene TRBV3-2) to TRBJ1-1, with a tentative D call TRBD1 (6 bases). The V gene lost 1 base and the J gene lost 5 bases, with 14 bases spanning the gap. The CDR3 is 15 amino acids. Germline V gene lookup returns CDR1 LGHDT and CDR2 YNNKEL (reference sequence). The CDR3 is CASSQAGGRGTEAFF. In DNA, the CDR3 is TGTGCCAGCAGCCAAGCGGGGGGGCGCGGAACTGAAGCTTTCTTT.

V gene TRBV7-9 combines with J gene TRBJ2-1; the match to TRBD2 covers 7 bases. There are 15 residues in the CDR3. Germline lookup yields CDR1 SEHNR and CDR2 FQNEAQ (reference sequence). V shed 7 bases and J 7 bases; nucleotides not matched to a gene: 13. CDR3 DNA sequence: TGTGCCAGCACTCTCAGCGGGGACCCCGGGAATGAGCAGTTCTTC. This codes for CASTLSGDPGNEQFF.

This chain uses TRBV30 with TRBJ2-7; 8 bases line up with TRBD1. The junction had 6 bases not matched to a gene; V was cut back by 5 bases and J by 6 bases. CDR1 and CDR2 from the germline V gene are GTSNPN and SVGIG (reference sequence). The CDR3 spans 12 residues. CDR3 loop: CAWGKQGGEQYF. DNA of the CDR3: TGTGCCTGGGGCAAACAGGGGGGCGAGCAGTACTTC. The whole variable domain, filled in from reference TRBV30 and TRBJ2-7, reads SQTIHQWPATLVQPVGSPLSLECTVEGTSNPNLYWYRQAAGRGLQLLFYSVGIGQISSEVPQNLSASRPQDRQFILSSKKLLLSDSGFYLCAWGKQGGEQYFGPGTRLTVT.

The chain links TRBV6-5 to TRBJ2-1; 8 bases map to TRBD1. The CDR3 spans 14 residues. Per germline, CDR1 MNHEY and CDR2 SVGAGI. In DNA, the CDR3 is TGTGTCGCCTCGGGGACAGGATATAACAATGAGCAGTTCTTC. Translating gives CVASGTGYNNEQFF.